This TCR beta chain is drawn from a study of cytomegalovirus exposure and HLA in healthy donors. Study findings and constraints: In a later analysis, DRB1 alleles had the most associated TCRs; HLA-C alleles the fewest. In a later analysis, TCR beta V- and J-gene trimming showed a link to a missense DCLRE1C variant. Earlier analysis found most TCR beta V segments productive about 90% or about 30% of the time.

With respect to this clone: Its antigen is as yet unknown.

Researchers ran the PCR with 60 Vbeta and 13 Jbeta primers. Profiled with immunoSEQ multiplex PCR; TCRdb holds only in-frame clones, not every one. The sample has 75,000 to 95,000 clones, roughly 69% seen once; the top ten hold roughly 2.7%. V was trimmed by 5 bases and J by 2 bases, leaving 15 bases between them. The CDR3 has 15 residues. The germline V gene encodes CDR1 SGHVS and CDR2 FNYEAQ. The chain joins TRBV7-6 to TRBJ1-2; TRBD1 might be the D (6 bases). The sequence derives from a middle-aged man in good health and CMV-seronegative. What was sequenced was PBMCs. The CDR3 nucleotides read TGTGCCAGCAGCGGATACAGGGCCGCGAACTATGGCTACACCTTC. This encodes CASSGYRAANYGYTF.